The 18 T cell receptor beta chains presented below share a single source sample, sequenced in a study of memory CD4+ T cells and cytomegalovirus serostatus. Single viable CD3+CD4+CD8-CD45RO+ cells were sorted as the memory CD4+ T cells. The assay was immunoSEQ multiplex PCR, and TCRdb's table has in-frame clones only and misses some. The repertoire holds about 39,000 clones, around 78% seen once, with approximately 0.78% in the top ten. The sequencing input was memory CD4+ T cells from blood. All receptors come from an adult in good health and CMV-seronegative.

This chain connects TRBV19 to TRBJ1-2, with D possibly matching TRBD1 (5 bases). The CDR3 is 16 amino acids. V shed 6 bases and J shed 1 base, with 18 bases lying between them. CDR1 LNHDA and CDR2 SQIVND come from the germline V gene (reference sequence). CDR3 sequence: CASSKAAGTLNYGYTF. For the CDR3, the DNA is TGTGCCAGTAGCAAGGCTGCAGGGACCCTTAACTATGGCTACACCTTC.

J is TRBJ1-1 and V is TRBV5-3; D gene ambiguous. TRBV5-3 is known as an ORF, though its function is uncertain. The CDR3 has 18 residues. V lost 1 base to trimming and J lost 3 bases, with 22 bases between them. Here the CDR3 DNA reads TGTGCCAGAAGCTTGAAGAGAGGCCCACCCCAAACACACACTGAAGCTTTCTTT. This encodes CARSLKRGPPQTHTEAFF.

The chain uses TRBV19 and TRBJ1-6, with 12 bases aligning to TRBD1. The junction had 11 bases not matched to a gene; V was cut back by 5 bases and J by 9 bases. Germline-derived CDR1 and CDR2 are LNHDA and SQIVND (reference sequence). This CDR3 has 17 residues. The CDR3 DNA reads TGTGCCAGTAGTCGCACCGGGACAGGGGGCGAGATTTCACCCCTCCACTTT. Encoded protein: CASSRTGTGGEISPLHF.

V and J are TRBV6-1 and TRBJ1-4, with a tentative D call TRBD1 (6 bases). CDR1 is MNHNS, CDR2 SASEGT, per germline. V gave up 4 bases and J gave up 5 bases, with 11 bases separating them. This CDR3 comprises 14 residues. The CDR3: CASSGGARNEKLFF. CDR3 in DNA: TGTGCCAGCAGTGGGGGGGCAAGGAATGAAAAACTGTTTTTT.

This rearrangement joins TRBV6-6 to TRBJ1-5; TRBD1 might be the D (6 bases). The CDR3 contains 16 residues. V was cut by 0 bases and J by 4 bases, with 13 bases left in between. Germline V gene sequence: CDR1 MNHNY, CDR2 SVGAGI (reference sequence). For the CDR3, the DNA is TGTGCCAGCAGTTACTCGGCGGACAGACTAAATCAGCCCCAGCATTTT. This encodes CASSYSADRLNQPQHF.

For this clone: Relative to the germline gene, one junction end is altered; a read error may explain this. The chain uses TRBV29-1 and TRBJ2-3; maybe TRBD1 (7 bases). Germline V lookup: CDR1 SQVTM, CDR2 ANQGSEA. The CDR3 sequence is 8 residues long. Here the CDR3 DNA reads TGCAGCCCGGGGGACAGAGACTTT. It encodes CSPGDRDF.

This chain links TRBV5-6 with TRBJ1-2, with D unclear. This CDR3 spans 14 amino acids. In germline, CDR1 is SGHDT, CDR2 YYEEEE. V was trimmed by 4 bases and J by 0 bases, leaving 10 bases between them. The CDR3 sequence: CASSAKPSNYGYTF. For the CDR3, the DNA is TGTGCCAGCAGCGCAAAGCCGTCTAACTATGGCTACACCTTC.

The V call is TRBV7-9, the J call TRBJ2-3; D possibly corresponds to TRBD2 (5 bases). V was trimmed by 5 bases and J by 1 base, leaving 10 bases between them. CDR3 length equals 14 residues. Germline V CDR1 and CDR2: SEHNR, FQNEAQ (reference sequence). The CDR3 sequence is CASSPTAGTDTQYF. CDR3 coding DNA: TGTGCCAGCAGCCCTACAGCGGGCACAGATACGCAGTATTTT.

The genes are TRBV5-1 and TRBJ2-5; 9 bases are a match to TRBD1. The junction had 1 base not matched to a gene; V was cut back by 0 bases and J by 4 bases. Germline V gene sequence: CDR1 SGHRS, CDR2 YFSETQ. The CDR3 has 14 residues. The CDR3 region is CASSLGQGGETQYF. As DNA, the CDR3 is TGCGCCAGCAGCTTGGGACAGGGGGGAGAGACCCAGTACTTC.

The chain recombines TRBV5-6 with TRBJ1-6; D perhaps matches TRBD1 (5 bases). Germline V gene lookup returns CDR1 SGHDT and CDR2 YYEEEE. With 4 bases removed from V and 1 base from J, the gap between germline ends came to 12 bases. This CDR3 region has 16 residues. In DNA, the CDR3 is TGTGCCAGCAGCCCGGGTTACAGGTCCTATAATTCACCCCTCCACTTT. Protein: CASSPGYRSYNSPLHF. The variable domain in full, with the rest retrieved from reference TRBV5-6 and TRBJ1-6, is DAGVTQSPTHLIKTRGQQVTLRCSPKSGHDTVSWYQQALGQGPQFIFQYYEEEERQRGNFPDRFSGHQFPNYSSELNVNALLLGDSALYLCASSPGYRSYNSPLHFGNGTRLTVT.

The gene calls are TRBV7-2 and TRBJ2-7, with D perhaps TRBD1 (6 bases). The CDR3 is 14 amino acids. Germline V gene lookup returns CDR1 SGHTA and CDR2 FQGNSA. Trimming removed 5 bases at V and 7 bases at J, with 18 bases between. Here the CDR3 DNA reads TGTGCCAGCAGCAACCACAGGGTGACGGGAGAGCAGTACTTC. It yields the protein CASSNHRVTGEQYF.

This chain connects TRBV30 to TRBJ2-1, with 8 bases that match TRBD2. V lost 5 bases, J lost 1 base, and 7 bases stayed unmatched. CDR3 size: 15 residues. Germline V gives CDR1 GTSNPN, CDR2 SVGIG (reference sequence). CDR3 protein: CAWASGLGSYNEQFF. The CDR3 DNA is TGTGCCTGGGCCTCGGGACTAGGGTCCTACAATGAGCAGTTCTTC.

The chain couples TRBV7-9 to TRBJ2-3; the D is unclear. Germline V lookup: CDR1 SEHNR, CDR2 FQNEAQ (reference sequence). CDR3 length: 15 amino acids. Trimming removed 1 base from V and 2 bases from J, with 10 bases in between. This CDR3 is CASSLGGGVTDTQYF. The CDR3 DNA reads as TGTGCCAGCAGCTTAGGGGGTGGGGTCACAGATACGCAGTATTTT.

This rearrangement joins TRBV5-4 to TRBJ1-2; D remains unclear. CDR3 length equals 14 residues. The germline gives CDR1 SGHNT, CDR2 YYREEE (reference sequence). Deletions cut 4 bases from V and 0 bases from J, with 10 bases between. This chain's CDR3 is CASSAKPSNYGYTF. The CDR3 DNA sequence: TGTGCCAGCAGCGCAAAGCCGTCTAACTATGGCTACACCTTC.

This clone was observed a few times. The chain is built from TRBV4-2 and TRBJ2-2; D may be TRBD2 (6 bases). With 8 bases removed from V and 1 base from J, the gap between germline ends came to 20 bases. CDR3 length: 17 residues. Looked up from germline, CDR1 is LGHNA and CDR2 is YNFKEQ. The CDR3 region is CASRPRRQGGNTGELFF. CDR3 bases: TGTGCCAGCCGCCCAAGGAGGCAGGGAGGGAACACCGGGGAGCTGTTTTTT.

This chain joins TRBV14 and TRBJ1-4; no clear D. Between the trimmed V and J ends, which lost 3 bases and 7 bases, there was a span of 12 bases. Looked up from germline, CDR1 is SGHDN and CDR2 is FVKESK. CDR3 length equals 14 residues. CDR3 in amino acids: CASSQALRSEKLFF. CDR3 coding DNA: TGTGCCAGCAGCCAGGCCCTAAGGAGTGAAAAACTGTTTTTT.

The V gene is TRBV7-9, the J gene TRBJ1-3, with D tentatively TRBD1 (6 bases). The CDR3 runs to 16 residues. Germline V CDR1 and CDR2: SEHNR, FQNEAQ (reference sequence). The ends were cut back, 5 bases at V and 2 bases at J, with 16 bases in the middle. The CDR3 here is CASSGIGEGAGNTIYF. In DNA, the CDR3 is TGTGCCAGCAGCGGAATAGGCGAGGGGGCTGGAAACACCATATATTTT.

V usage is TRBV5-1 and J usage is TRBJ2-3; TRBD2 agrees at 8 bases. Per the germline V gene, CDR1 is SGHRS and CDR2 is YFSETQ. This CDR3 spans 18 amino acids. V lost 1 base, J lost 5 bases, and 15 bases stayed unmatched. CDR3 in DNA: TGCGCCAGCAGCTTGAAACCGATATCCGGGGGGGCCAGAGATACGCAGTATTTT. Translated, it gives CASSLKPISGGARDTQYF. Based on the CDR3 plus reference TRBV5-1 and TRBJ2-3, the full variable domain is KAGVTQTPRYLIKTRGQQVTLSCSPISGHRSVSWYQQTPGQGLQFLFEYFSETQRNKGNFPGRFSGRQFSNSRSEMNVSTLELGDSALYLCASSLKPISGGARDTQYFGPGTRLTVL.